This T cell receptor (beta chain) was found in a study of cytomegalovirus exposure and HLA in healthy donors. Regarding the study as a whole: TCR beta sequences reportedly predicted most subjects' HLA-A and HLA-B alleles accurately. Highly shared sequence variants in one cluster were likely a sequencing artifact.

PCR used 60 Vbeta primers and 13 Jbeta primers. The assay was immunoSEQ multiplex PCR, and TCRdb's table has in-frame clones only and misses some. The table lists about 160,000 clones, 60% to 80% of them singletons. For this clone: Its antigen is not identified.

Germline values: CDR1 LNHDA, CDR2 SQIVND (reference sequence). V lost 6 bases and J lost 1; bases outside the gene matches: 4. This CDR3 has 14 amino acids. This TCR was recovered from a man aged 30 to 39 in good health and CMV-seropositive. J is TRBJ1-1 and V is TRBV19; 8 bases match TRBD1. The source material was PBMCs. The CDR3 reads CASRPGTGNTEAFF. The CDR3 bases are TGTGCCAGTAGGCCCGGGACAGGGAACACTGAAGCTTTCTTT. The entire variable domain, with the rest obtained from reference TRBV19 and TRBJ1-1, is as follows: DGGITQSPKYLFRKEGQNVTLSCEQNLNHDAMYWYRQDPGQGLRLIYYSQIVNDFQKGDIAEGYSVSREKKESFPLTVTSAQKNPTAFYLCASRPGTGNTEAFFGQGTRLTVV.